This is a list of T cell receptor beta chains from one sample in a study of T-cell reconstitution after alpha-beta-depleted transplantation in children. Each CDR3 protein gets one entry after TCRdb re-called the PCR reads with MiXCR. The sample records about 72,000 distinct CDR3 sequences, 7.3% being singletons. The material sequenced was PBMCs from the stem cell graft donor, taken from the stem cell graft. These receptors all come from a human donor who donated a stem cell graft to a child with acute lymphoblastic leukemia. CDR3s include the opening cysteine and the closing phenylalanine or tryptophan. A D gene is named only where the DNA matches it firmly. Size is stated for part of the rows, as once, few or many counts, or as a class when the clone is expanded.

16	TRBD2	TRBV24-1	TRBJ2-1	many	CATSDFIAGDNNEQFF	TGTGCCACCAGTGATTTCATAGCGGGAGACAACAATGAGCAGTTCTTC
16	NA	TRBV24-1	TRBJ2-2	many	CATSDPGRGDTGELFF	TGTGCCACCAGTGACCCAGGGCGGGGAGACACCGGGGAGCTGTTTTTT
14	NA	TRBV27	TRBJ2-7	many	CASSFSQGPYEQYF	TGTGCCAGCAGTTTCAGTCAGGGGCCCTACGAGCAGTACTTC
14	TRBD1	TRBV9	TRBJ2-7	many	CASSETGIWNEQYF	TGTGCCAGCAGCGAGACAGGGATTTGGAACGAGCAGTACTTC
18	NA	TRBV19	TRBJ1-5	many	CASSIFGPQGSANQPQHF	TGTGCCAGTAGTATATTTGGTCCGCAGGGAAGCGCAAATCAGCCCCAGCATTTT
16	NA	TRBV4-1	TRBJ2-3	NA	CASSLTSLLSTDTQYF	TGCGCCAGCAGCCTTACTAGTCTCTTGAGCACAGATACGCAGTATTTT
17	TRBD2	TRBV5-4	TRBJ2-1	many	CASSLLSGTSGYNEQFF	TGTGCCAGCAGCTTGCTTTCTGGGACTAGCGGGTACAATGAGCAGTTCTTC
14	TRBD1	TRBV2	TRBJ1-1	few	CASSGTGKNTEAFF	TGTGCCAGCAGCGGGACAGGGAAGAACACTGAAGCTTTCTTT
15	NA	TRBV7-8	TRBJ2-7	few	CASSSSRGPPYEQYF	TGTGCCAGCAGCTCTTCTCGGGGACCCCCCTACGAGCAGTACTTC
15	TRBD2	TRBV6-2/TRBV6-3	TRBJ2-7	many	CASSYSGTSAYEQYF	TGTGCCAGCAGTTACTCCGGGACTAGCGCCTACGAGCAGTACTTC
16	TRBD1	TRBV20-1	TRBJ1-5	many	CSATRTGLSSNQPQHF	TGCAGTGCTACGAGGACAGGGCTGTCGAGCAATCAGCCCCAGCATTTT
16	TRBD2	TRBV20-1	TRBJ2-1	many	CSATWATSGGYNEQFF	TGCAGTGCCACGTGGGCAACTAGCGGGGGCTACAATGAGCAGTTCTTC
15	NA	TRBV15	TRBJ2-6	many	CATSRATSGANVLTF	TGTGCCACCAGCAGAGCCACATCTGGGGCCAACGTCCTGACTTTC
16	NA	TRBV19	TRBJ2-2	NA	CASSILGTANTGELFF	TGTGCCAGTAGTATTTTGGGGACCGCGAACACCGGGGAGCTGTTTTTT
15	TRBD1	TRBV5-8	TRBJ1-5	many	CASSPRQGGNQPQHF	TGTGCCAGCAGCCCACGACAGGGAGGCAATCAGCCCCAGCATTTT
14	TRBD1	TRBV5-1	TRBJ2-3	many	CASMTGSGTDTQYF	TGCGCCAGCATGACAGGGAGCGGCACAGATACGCAGTATTTT
13	NA	TRBV25-1	TRBJ1-5	NA	CASQGGGNQPQHF	TGTGCCAGCCAGGGAGGGGGGAATCAGCCCCAGCATTTT
11	NA	TRBV6-2/TRBV6-3	TRBJ1-1	few	CASSPRTEAFF	TGTGCCAGCAGTCCGAGGACTGAAGCTTTCTTT
13	TRBD1	TRBV6-6	TRBJ2-1	many	CASSPGQANEQFF	TGTGCCAGCAGCCCGGGACAGGCGAATGAGCAGTTCTTC
15	NA	TRBV6-2/TRBV6-3	TRBJ2-7	many	CASTQWASKGYEQYF	TGTGCCAGCACCCAGTGGGCCTCTAAGGGCTACGAGCAGTACTTC
15	TRBD2	TRBV6-1	TRBJ2-1	many	CARVGWSGSVDEQFF	TGTGCCAGGGTGGGGTGGAGCGGGAGTGTGGATGAGCAGTTCTTC
14	TRBD1	TRBV7-4	TRBJ2-5	many	CASSPGQGEETQYF	TGTGCCAGCAGCCCTGGACAGGGGGAAGAGACCCAGTACTTC
15	NA	TRBV7-9	TRBJ2-4	many	CASSLAQLAKNIQYF	TGTGCCAGCAGCTTAGCCCAACTAGCCAAAAACATTCAGTACTTC
14	NA	TRBV9	TRBJ2-1	NA	CSSSGTNRDNEQFF	TGTTCCAGCAGCGGGACAAACAGAGACAATGAGCAGTTCTTC
19	NA	TRBV5-1	TRBJ1-4	few	CASSLETSKALSTNEKLFF	TGCGCCAGCAGCTTGGAGACAAGTAAAGCTCTATCAACTAATGAAAAACTGTTTTTT
16	NA	TRBV18	TRBJ2-1	many	CASSPSTGQSYNEQFF	TGTGCCAGCTCACCATCTACAGGCCAGTCTTACAATGAGCAGTTCTTC
17	NA	TRBV4-1	TRBJ1-1	many	CASSQDPGGGQSTEAFF	TGCGCCAGCAGCCAAGATCCGGGCGGAGGGCAGAGCACTGAAGCTTTCTTT
15	TRBD1	TRBV20-1	TRBJ2-5	many	CSAREVGQGRETQYF	TGCAGTGCTAGAGAGGTGGGACAGGGGCGAGAGACCCAGTACTTC
16	TRBD1	TRBV12-3/TRBV12-4	TRBJ1-4	many	CASSYSAGGWYEKLFF	TGTGCCAGCAGCTATTCCGCAGGGGGCTGGTATGAAAAACTGTTTTTT
14	NA	TRBV24-1	TRBJ2-7	many	CATSDSGRPYEQYF	TGTGCCACCAGTGATTCGGGACGTCCCTACGAGCAGTACTTC
12	NA	TRBV13	TRBJ2-7	few	CASSQQGGEQYF	TGTGCCAGCAGCCAGCAGGGGGGCGAGCAGTACTTC
12	NA	TRBV21-1	TRBJ2-7	NA	CASSKVPYEQYF	TGTGCCAGCAGCAAAGTGCCCTACGAGCAGTACTTC
14	TRBD1	TRBV20-1	TRBJ2-2	many	CSADGTGNTGELFF	TGCAGTGCGGATGGGACAGGGAACACCGGGGAGCTGTTTTTT
13	NA	TRBV27	TRBJ2-6	NA	CASSSSGANVLTF	TGTGCCAGCAGTAGCTCTGGGGCCAACGTCCTGACTTTC
16	TRBD2	TRBV15	TRBJ2-7	NA	CATSRDRLASSYEQYF	TGTGCCACCAGCAGAGATCGACTAGCGTCGTCCTACGAGCAGTACTTC
15	NA	TRBV11-2	TRBJ2-3	NA	CASSLSAGSTDTQYF	TGTGCCAGCAGCTTGTCTGCGGGTAGCACAGATACGCAGTATTTT
15	NA	TRBV5-1	TRBJ1-1	many	CASSLVLGLNTEAFF	TGCGCCAGCAGCTTGGTTTTAGGGTTGAACACTGAAGCTTTCTTT
15	NA	TRBV6-2/TRBV6-3	TRBJ1-5	NA	CASSSGGYSNQPQHF	TGTGCCAGCAGTTCCGGGGGTTATAGCAATCAGCCCCAGCATTTT
17	NA	TRBV5-1	TRBJ2-5	many	CASSLGQILPHQETQYF	TGCGCCAGCAGCTTAGGACAGATACTACCCCACCAAGAGACCCAGTACTTC
16	NA	TRBV12-3/TRBV12-4	TRBJ2-3	many	CASSLNGEQITDTQYF	TGTGCCAGCAGTTTAAACGGCGAACAGATCACAGATACGCAGTATTTT
15	TRBD1	TRBV6-2/TRBV6-3	TRBJ2-7	many	CASSSPGQGAYEQYF	TGTGCCAGCAGTTCTCCGGGACAGGGGGCATACGAGCAGTACTTC
15	NA	TRBV19	TRBJ1-2	NA	CASSRDWGVVYGYTF	TGTGCCAGTAGTAGGGACTGGGGAGTTGTCTATGGCTACACCTTC
13	NA	TRBV5-1	TRBJ1-2	many	CASSRDSSKGYTF	TGCGCCAGCAGCCGAGACAGTTCTAAAGGCTACACCTTC
14	NA	TRBV5-6	TRBJ2-1	many	CASSPSSVYNEQFF	TGTGCCAGCAGCCCCTCTAGCGTGTACAATGAGCAGTTCTTC
13	TRBD2	TRBV5-1	TRBJ2-7	NA	CASSLAGRYEQYF	TGCGCCAGCAGCTTAGCGGGACGATACGAGCAGTACTTC
14	NA	TRBV6-4	TRBJ2-6	NA	CASVFGAGANVLTF	TGTGCCAGTGTTTTTGGGGCCGGGGCCAACGTCCTGACTTTC
17	TRBD2	TRBV5-5	TRBJ2-3	many	CASSFGLAGGVTDTQYF	TGTGCCAGCAGCTTCGGGCTAGCGGGGGGTGTCACAGATACGCAGTATTTT
14	TRBD2	TRBV6-5	TRBJ2-7	many	CASRLAGARYEQYF	TGTGCCAGCAGGTTAGCGGGAGCTCGCTACGAGCAGTACTTC
18	NA	TRBV15	TRBJ1-2	many	CATSRDLGPPTPDNGYTF	TGTGCCACCAGCAGAGATTTGGGTCCCCCGACCCCCGATAATGGCTACACCTTC
17	NA	TRBV20-1	TRBJ2-2	many	CSARDGRSVLGTGELFF	TGCAGTGCTAGGGATGGACGGTCGGTCTTAGGAACCGGGGAGCTGTTTTTT
14	TRBD1	TRBV5-6	TRBJ2-7	many	CASSSDRGPYEQYF	TGTGCCAGCAGTTCCGACAGGGGCCCCTACGAGCAGTACTTC
16	NA	TRBV5-1	TRBJ2-6	many	CASSPTEDSGANVLTF	TGCGCCAGCAGCCCAACTGAGGACTCTGGGGCCAACGTCCTGACTTTC
15	TRBD1	TRBV7-6	TRBJ2-7	many	CASSPWAGQAYEQYF	TGTGCCAGCAGCCCATGGGCGGGACAGGCCTACGAGCAGTACTTC